The source of this T cell receptor (beta chain) is a study of T cell repertoires in cytomegalovirus infection. TCRdb redid the calling of the reads with MiXCR, one entry per CDR3 protein. The sample includes about half a million distinct CDR3 sequences, roughly a third of them seen just once. In germline, CDR1 is DFQATT, CDR2 SNEGSKA (reference sequence). Trimming pared 4 bases from V and 0 bases from J, leaving 19 bases between. The CDR3 extends over 17 amino acids. This clonotype was picked up one time. The antigen is unknown. V usage is TRBV20-1 and J usage is TRBJ1-5; D is uncertain. The TCR originated in a human donor in good health (CMV status not recorded). Some clones in this sample may be carry-over from other donors' samples. The specimen comprised cultured PBMCs, sampled from culture after CMV antigen stimulation. The CDR3, as DNA: TGCAGTGCTATTTACGTTCCCCGCGAGCGTAGCAATCAGCCCCAGCATTTT. Amino acids: CSAIYVPRERSNQPQHF.